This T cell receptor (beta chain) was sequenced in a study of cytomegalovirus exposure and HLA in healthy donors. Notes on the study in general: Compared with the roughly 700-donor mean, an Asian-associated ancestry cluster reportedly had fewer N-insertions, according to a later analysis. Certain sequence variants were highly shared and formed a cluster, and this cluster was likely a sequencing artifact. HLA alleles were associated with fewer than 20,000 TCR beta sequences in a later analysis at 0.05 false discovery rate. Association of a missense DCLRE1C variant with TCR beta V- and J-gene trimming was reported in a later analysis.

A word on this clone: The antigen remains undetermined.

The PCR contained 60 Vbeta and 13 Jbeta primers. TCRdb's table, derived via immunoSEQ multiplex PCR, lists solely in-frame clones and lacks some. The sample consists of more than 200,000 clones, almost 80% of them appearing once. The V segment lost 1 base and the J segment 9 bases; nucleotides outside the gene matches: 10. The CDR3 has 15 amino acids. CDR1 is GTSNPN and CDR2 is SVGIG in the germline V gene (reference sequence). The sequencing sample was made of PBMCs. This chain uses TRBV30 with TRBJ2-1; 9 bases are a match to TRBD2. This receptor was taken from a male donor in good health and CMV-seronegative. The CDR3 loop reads CAWSAELAGRVEQFF. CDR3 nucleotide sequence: TGTGCCTGGAGTGCGGAGCTAGCGGGGAGGGTTGAGCAGTTCTTC.